This T cell receptor beta chain was profiled in a study of cytomegalovirus exposure and HLA in healthy donors. Study-level background: Clustering assigned 70% to 90% of the approximately 390 genotyped donors to the Caucasian-associated ancestry cluster.

Study outcomes and limitations: Most TCR beta V segments were productive about 90% or about 30% of the time in an earlier analysis. In presence/absence analyses, roughly uniform sequencing depth across donors was assumed.

Details on this clone: The target antigen is unknown.

Every donor was a healthy person donating bone marrow. The primer mix had 60 Vbeta and 13 Jbeta primers. The protocol was immunoSEQ multiplex PCR, while the TCRdb copy is restricted to in-frame clones and leaves out a portion. Here the sample spans approximately 170,000 clones, roughly four fifths being singletons. Sequences were obtained from PBMCs. This receptor was taken from a woman younger than 45 in good health and CMV-seropositive.

CDR3 loop: CASSPDRGAASSTDTQYF. CDR3 nucleotides: TGTGCCAGCAGCCCCGATAGAGGAGCAGCATCTAGCACAGATACGCAGTATTTT. This sequence joins TRBV7-9 and TRBJ2-3; D remains ambiguous. Per the germline V gene, CDR1 is SEHNR and CDR2 is FQNEAQ (reference sequence). CDR3 length: 18 amino acids. Deletions cut 5 bases from V and 0 bases from J, with 21 bases between.